The 24 T cell receptor beta chains reported below all come from one sample, sequenced in a study of CD8 T cells in ankylosing spondylitis. TCRdb processed the 5' RACE reads anew with MiXCR; each CDR3 protein has one entry. The sample has under 250,000 distinct CDR3 sequences, roughly 25% seen once. Sample: blood, either unsorted or a sorted T cell fraction (not recorded which). The origin of the receptors is a male donor with ankylosing spondylitis or in good health (not recorded which).

This clonotype was picked up many times. The rearrangement uses TRBV20-1 and TRBJ2-1; tentatively, D is TRBD2 (5 bases). Deletions cut 8 bases from V and 8 bases from J, with 13 bases between. The CDR3 contains 11 residues. Germline values: CDR1 DFQATT, CDR2 SNEGSKA (reference sequence). The CDR3 coding sequence is TGCAGTAACAAGCGGTCTTATGAGCAGTTCTTC. This codes for CSNKRSYEQFF.

This clonotype came up a few times. In DNA form, the CDR3 reads TGCAGCGCTACGGACGTTAACTATGGCTACACCTTC. The encoded protein is CSATDVNYGYTF. The gene calls are TRBV29-1 and TRBJ1-2; no definite D call. Deletions cut 7 bases from V and 1 base from J, with 10 bases between. Germline V gene data show CDR1 as SQVTM and CDR2 as ANQGSEA. This CDR3 has 12 amino acids.

The chain employs TRBV20-1 and TRBJ2-1; the D is unclear. The CDR3 extends over 13 amino acids. From germline, CDR1 is DFQATT and CDR2 SNEGSKA (reference sequence). The V end was cut by 0 bases, the J end by 9 bases, with 12 bases between. The CDR3 DNA follows: TGCAGTGCTAGAGAAGGCAGCTTGGTTGAGCAGTTCTTC. This codes for CSAREGSLVEQFF.

V gene TRBV4-3 combines with J gene TRBJ1-1; D unresolved. Germline V gene lookup returns CDR1 LGHNA and CDR2 YSLEER. The CDR3 contains 14 residues. V lost 4 bases to trimming and J lost 4 bases, with 13 bases between them. The CDR3 nucleotides read TGCGCCAGCAGCCCAGGAACAATCACCACTGAAGCTTTCTTT. It translates to CASSPGTITTEAFF.

This clonotype showed up many times. V and J are TRBV11-2 and TRBJ2-3, with TRBD2 matching over 8 bases. Looked up from germline, CDR1 is SGHAT and CDR2 is FQNNGV. The CDR3 totals 16 residues. J gave up 3 bases and V 6 bases, and 11 bases lay outside the gene matches. The CDR3 loop reads CASSSGAGVRTDTQYF. The CDR3 coding sequence is TGTGCCAGCAGTTCGGGAGCGGGAGTACGAACAGATACGCAGTATTTT.

In this sample, this clonotype turned up many times. This chain connects TRBV2 to TRBJ2-3, with D possibly being TRBD2 (6 bases). The V gene lost 6 bases and the J gene lost 6 bases, with 13 bases spanning the gap. CDR3 length: 13 residues. Germline loops: CDR1 SNHLY, CDR2 FYNNEI. The CDR3 loop is CASRGGTSDTQYF. CDR3 nucleotides: TGTGCCAGCAGGGGCGGGACTTCCGATACGCAGTATTTT.

The chain recombines TRBV29-1 with TRBJ1-4; D is undetermined. The germline gives CDR1 SQVTM, CDR2 ANQGSEA. CDR3 length: 12 amino acids. With 4 bases removed from V and 8 bases from J, the gap between germline ends came to 11 bases. The CDR3 region is CSVGVTEEKLFF. The DNA for the CDR3 is TGCAGCGTTGGGGTCACCGAGGAAAAACTGTTTTTT. The entire variable domain, with the rest obtained from reference TRBV29-1 and TRBJ1-4, is as follows: SAVISQKPSRDICQRGTSLTIQCQVDSQVTMMFWYRQQPGQSLTLIATANQGSEATYESGFVIDKFPISRPNLTFSTLTVSNMSPEDSSIYLCSVGVTEEKLFFGSGTQLSVL.

In this sample, this clonotype turned up many times. CDR3 protein: CASSENGYYGYTF. CDR3 in DNA: TGTGCCAGCAGTGAAAACGGATACTATGGCTACACCTTC. V gene TRBV6-1 combines with J gene TRBJ1-2; D ambiguous. Germline-derived CDR1 and CDR2 are MNHNS and SASEGT. Deletions cut 2 bases from V and 3 bases from J, with 7 bases between. This CDR3 comprises 13 residues.

This clonotype came up many times. The rearrangement links TRBV20-1 to TRBJ2-1, with D possibly TRBD2 on 8 matching bases. Germline CDR1 reads DFQATT; CDR2 reads SNEGSKA (reference sequence). The germline V and J ends were trimmed by 5 bases and 0 bases, with 29 bases remaining between them. The CDR3 extends over 20 amino acids. CDR3 region: CSAQHRGSSGSEDSYNEQFF. DNA of the CDR3: TGCAGTGCTCAGCACAGGGGATCCAGCGGGAGTGAAGACTCCTACAATGAGCAGTTCTTC.

This clonotype came up many times. J is TRBJ2-1 and V is TRBV9; D not certain. The CDR3 totals 13 residues. Germline CDR1 SGDLS, CDR2 YYNGEE. Between the trimmed V and J ends, which lost 1 base and 7 bases, there was a span of 9 bases. The CDR3 spells CASSVSYMNEQFF. The CDR3 DNA follows: TGTGCCAGCAGCGTAAGTTATATGAATGAGCAGTTCTTC.

This clonotype has a count of ten or more. The chain joins TRBV20-1 to TRBJ2-2, with D possibly being TRBD2 (5 bases). V was clipped by 4 bases and J by 4 bases, with 13 bases between them. This CDR3 spans 14 amino acids. Germline V lookup: CDR1 DFQATT, CDR2 SNEGSKA (reference sequence). The CDR3, as DNA: TGCAGTGCTACAGCGGAGAGCGCCACCGGGGAGCTGTTTTTT. Translation gives CSATAESATGELFF.

This clonotype was seen repeatedly, ten times or more. The rearrangement links TRBV5-1 to TRBJ2-1, with TRBD2 matching over 8 bases. The junction had 11 bases not matched to a gene; V was cut back by 0 bases and J by 0 bases. CDR3 length equals 19 residues. CDR1 and CDR2 from the germline V gene are SGHRS and YFSETQ. The CDR3 here is CASSLAGGSGAISYNEQFF. For the CDR3, the DNA is TGCGCCAGCAGCTTGGCCGGCGGTAGCGGGGCCATCTCCTACAATGAGCAGTTCTTC.

This clonotype was detected a few times. The chain carries TRBV5-1 and TRBJ2-7; 10 bases line up with TRBD2. The CDR3 has 16 amino acids. J lost 2 bases, V lost 1 base, and 6 bases had no gene match. CDR1 and CDR2 (germline): SGHRS, YFSETQ. Here the CDR3 DNA reads TGCGCCAGCAGCTTGTCTAGCGGGAGCCCGACCTACGAGCAGTACTTC. This translates into CASSLSSGSPTYEQYF.

V gene TRBV20-1 combines with J gene TRBJ2-7, with 8 bases fitting TRBD2. This CDR3 is built from 15 residues. Per germline, CDR1 DFQATT and CDR2 SNEGSKA (reference sequence). Losses at the gene ends were 0 bases for V and 7 bases for J; bases not matched to a gene: 11. Here the CDR3 DNA reads TGCAGTGCTAGAGATCAAAGCGGGAGACAGAGGGAGCAGTACTTC. It codes for CSARDQSGRQREQYF.

This clonotype was observed a few times. The chain combines TRBV18 with TRBJ2-7; the D gene is possibly TRBD2 (6 bases). Germline V gene sequence: CDR1 KGHSH, CDR2 LQKENI. Trimming pared 2 bases from V and 3 bases from J, leaving 14 bases between. This CDR3 comprises 15 residues. CDR3 in DNA: TGTGCCAGCTCACCATGGGACTCATCCCTCTACGAGCAGTACTTC. Protein sequence: CASSPWDSSLYEQYF.

This chain links TRBV2 with TRBJ2-5, with D uncertain. Germline V gene lookup returns CDR1 SNHLY and CDR2 FYNNEI. This CDR3 is 11 amino acids long. V lost 8 bases and J 5 bases, leaving 9 bases between the germline ends. CDR3 DNA: TGTGCCAGCGCCGATTGGGAGACCCAGTACTTC. Protein: CASADWETQYF.

The rearrangement joins TRBV20-1 to TRBJ1-1; D is undetermined. Germline CDR1 DFQATT, CDR2 SNEGSKA (reference sequence). The CDR3 totals 12 residues. The CDR3 protein is CTVESSNTEAFF. The CDR3 bases are TGCACCGTTGAGAGCTCGAACACTGAAGCTTTCTTT.

The rearrangement links TRBV12-3 or TRBV12-4 to TRBJ2-3; D is undetermined. V was shortened by 6 bases and J by 0 bases, with 16 bases between the two germline ends. The CDR3 runs to 16 residues. The CDR3, as DNA: TGTGCCAGCAGCAAATCCGGGTCTTTGAGCACAGATACGCAGTATTTT. This translates into CASSKSGSLSTDTQYF.

There are many counts of this clonotype. The rearrangement joins TRBV18 to TRBJ2-5; no reliable D call. The germline V gene has CDR1 KGHSH and CDR2 LQKENI. Trimming left V 3 bases short and J 5 bases short, with 10 bases between. The CDR3 runs 13 residues. CDR3 residues: CASSPEVGETQYF. CDR3 nucleotides: TGTGCCAGCTCACCTGAGGTCGGCGAGACCCAGTACTTC.

V gene TRBV7-8 combines with J gene TRBJ1-5; no clear D gene. The ends were cut back, 2 bases at V and 0 bases at J, with 11 bases in the middle. Germline assignment: CDR1 SGHVS and CDR2 FQNEAQ. The CDR3 totals 16 residues. The CDR3 DNA follows: TGTGCCAGCAGCTTATCGTCCCTTGGTAGCAATCAGCCCCAGCATTTT. It specifies CASSLSSLGSNQPQHF.

This clonotype appeared a few times. The CDR3, as DNA: TGCAGTGCTACCCCGGACAGCTACAATGAGCAGTTCTTC. Translating gives CSATPDSYNEQFF. The chain is built from TRBV20-1 and TRBJ2-1; D may be TRBD1 (6 bases). V dropped 4 bases and J dropped 3 bases, with 10 bases sitting between them. CDR3 length: 13 residues. Germline V gene data show CDR1 as DFQATT and CDR2 as SNEGSKA (reference sequence).

V gene TRBV7-3 combines with J gene TRBJ2-1; 10 bases align to TRBD2. J was trimmed by 0 bases and V by 1 base; bases with no gene match: 3. The CDR3 covers 17 residues. Per the germline V gene, CDR1 is SGHTA and CDR2 is FQGTGA. The CDR3 sequence is CASSLRLAGASYNEQFF. In nucleotides, the CDR3 is TGTGCCAGCAGCTTAAGGCTAGCGGGAGCCTCCTACAATGAGCAGTTCTTC.

This clonotype is termed medium-sized (0.01 to 0.1%). The rearrangement uses TRBV5-1 and TRBJ2-1; D perhaps matches TRBD1 (7 bases). Trimming took off 0 bases at V and 6 bases at J, with 13 bases between the two ends. Per germline, CDR1 SGHRS and CDR2 YFSETQ. This CDR3 contains 15 residues. The CDR3: CASSLGQGGSNEQFF. In DNA form, the CDR3 reads TGCGCCAGCAGCTTGGGACAGGGAGGTTCCAATGAGCAGTTCTTC.

This clonotype was seen many times. The gene calls are TRBV6-2 or TRBV6-3 and TRBJ2-1, with 8 bases fitting TRBD1. Germline assignment: CDR1 MNHEY and CDR2 SVGEGT. V lost 4 bases to trimming and J lost 7 bases; unmatched junction nucleotides: 9. The CDR3 length is 15 residues. The CDR3 region is CASSSAGTGRNEQFF. CDR3 DNA: TGTGCCAGCAGTTCCGCCGGGACAGGACGAAATGAGCAGTTCTTC.